A selection of T cell receptor beta chains follows, all from one sample in a study of T cell changes during pregnancy in multiple sclerosis. Profiled with immunoSEQ multiplex PCR; TCRdb holds only in-frame clones, not every one. This sample carries roughly 38,000 clones, 88% of them seen once, and the ten largest clones take more than 5.5%. Sample: CD8+ T cells from peripheral blood mononuclear cells, taken in the third trimester of pregnancy. These receptors all come from a female donor with multiple sclerosis, enrolled in a pregnancy study. The CDR3 runs from the conserved cysteine through the conserved F or W. Fields, in order: J gene, D gene, clone size, V gene, CDR3 DNA, CDR3 protein. A D gene is named only where the DNA matches it firmly. For some rows the clone size is stated as once, few or many, or as a class when expanded; others skip it.

j_gene: TRBJ2-5; d_gene: -; abundance: -; v_gene: TRBV25-1; CDR3nt: TGTGCCAGCAGTCCCCCGAGAGGGACCCAGTACTTC; CDR3aa: CASSPPRGTQYF
j_gene: TRBJ1-1; d_gene: -; abundance: -; v_gene: TRBV6-6; CDR3nt: TGTGCCAGCCGGCCCCGGGACTCACGCATGAACACTGAAGCTTTCTTT; CDR3aa: CASRPRDSRMNTEAFF
j_gene: TRBJ2-7; d_gene: TRBD1; abundance: -; v_gene: TRBV19; CDR3nt: TGTGCCAGTAAACTACGGACAGGGGTCTTCTACGAGCAGTACTTC; CDR3aa: CASKLRTGVFYEQYF
j_gene: TRBJ1-3; d_gene: -; abundance: -; v_gene: TRBV10-3; CDR3nt: TGTGCCACCTCCTCGGGTTGGGTGCCTGGAAACACCATATATTTT; CDR3aa: CATSSGWVPGNTIYF
j_gene: TRBJ2-3; d_gene: TRBD2; abundance: -; v_gene: TRBV6-5; CDR3nt: TGTGCCAGCAGCTCCACTAGCGGGGGCGCGGATACGCAGTATTTT; CDR3aa: CASSSTSGGADTQYF
j_gene: TRBJ2-7; d_gene: -; abundance: -; v_gene: TRBV2; CDR3nt: TGTGCCAGCAGTGACACAGGGCACTACGAGCAGTACTTC; CDR3aa: CASSDTGHYEQYF
j_gene: TRBJ2-7; d_gene: TRBD1; abundance: -; v_gene: TRBV6-1; CDR3nt: TGTGCCAGCAGTGAAGGACAGGGGAGCTCCTACGAGCAGTACTTC; CDR3aa: CASSEGQGSSYEQYF
j_gene: TRBJ2-7; d_gene: TRBD1; abundance: once; v_gene: TRBV11-1; CDR3nt: TGTGCCAGCAGCCGACAGGGGGTAGGCTACGAGCAGTACTTC; CDR3aa: CASSRQGVGYEQYF
j_gene: TRBJ1-2; d_gene: -; abundance: -; v_gene: TRBV19; CDR3nt: TGTGCCAGTAGTATCCACTGGGGAGCTAACTATGGCTACACCTTC; CDR3aa: CASSIHWGANYGYTF
j_gene: TRBJ2-1; d_gene: TRBD2; abundance: -; v_gene: TRBV27; CDR3nt: TGTGCCAGCAGCCCTAGCGGACCCCACAATGAGCAGTTCTTC; CDR3aa: CASSPSGPHNEQFF
j_gene: TRBJ1-1; d_gene: TRBD1; abundance: -; v_gene: TRBV29-1; CDR3nt: TGCAGCGTTGGACAGGGGGGTGAAGCTTTCTTT; CDR3aa: CSVGQGGEAFF